These 22 T cell receptor beta chains share one sample of origin, sequenced in a study of monozygotic twins with inflammatory bowel disease. One entry per CDR3 protein, without DNA, is what TCRdb gives after re-calling the 5' RACE reads. In all, the sample yields a few hundred thousand distinct CDR3 sequences. Sequencing input: blood. The receptors originated from a human donor with ulcerative colitis or Crohn's disease, or a healthy co-twin of an affected twin (not recorded which).

The chain uses TRBV28 and TRBJ2-1. This CDR3 region has 16 residues. Per the germline V gene, CDR1 is MDHEN and CDR2 is SYDVKM. The CDR3 sequence is CASSPVVTSSYNEQFF.

The V gene is TRBV20-1, the J gene TRBJ1-3; checking the TCRdb D call of TRBD1 is not possible without DNA. The germline V gene encodes CDR1 DFQATT and CDR2 SNEGSKA (reference sequence). CDR3 length equals 17 residues. The CDR3 reads CSARSGTGTFSGNTIYF.

CDR3 residues: CASITQGLGFEQYF. V is TRBV2 and J is TRBJ2-7; TCRdb proposes TRBD1, but this gene call is untestable without DNA. CDR3 length equals 14 residues. From germline, CDR1 is SNHLY and CDR2 FYNNEI.

The chain carries TRBV11-2 and TRBJ2-1; lacking DNA, the TRBD2 call made by TCRdb goes unchecked. Germline V gene sequence: CDR1 SGHAT, CDR2 FQNNGV. The CDR3 totals 17 residues. The chain's CDR3 is CASSLAALAGGWNEQFF.

The chain uses TRBV19 and TRBJ1-1; TCRdb proposes TRBD1, but this gene call is untestable without DNA. The CDR3 length is 13 residues. CDR1 LNHDA and CDR2 SQIVND come from the germline V gene (reference sequence). CDR3 sequence reads: CASSRDLNTEAFF. The full variable domain, in which reference TRBV19 and TRBJ1-1 provide the parts outside the CDR3, is DGGITQSPKYLFRKEGQNVTLSCEQNLNHDAMYWYRQDPGQGLRLIYYSQIVNDFQKGDIAEGYSVSREKKESFPLTVTSAQKNPTAFYLCASSRDLNTEAFFGQGTRLTVV.

The gene calls are TRBV18 and TRBJ1-1; with no DNA, the TCRdb D assignment of TRBD1 cannot be verified. CDR1 KGHSH and CDR2 LQKENI come from the germline V gene. This CDR3 contains 15 residues. This CDR3 is CASSAGQGLNTEAFF.

The chain couples TRBV6-2 or TRBV6-3 to TRBJ2-1; without DNA, the TCRdb call of TRBD1 cannot be checked. The CDR3 spans 15 residues. Per germline, CDR1 MNHEY and CDR2 SVGEGT. The CDR3 region is CASRRPGQGVDEQFF.

V gene TRBV5-1 combines with J gene TRBJ2-5. The CDR3 length is 13 residues. The germline gives CDR1 SGHRS, CDR2 YFSETQ. CDR3: CASSLISGETQYF.

The chain combines TRBV29-1 with TRBJ1-4. CDR1 SQVTM and CDR2 ANQGSEA come from the germline V gene. The CDR3 totals 12 residues. The CDR3 is CSVGEIGGKLFF. The variable domain in full, with the rest retrieved from reference TRBV29-1 and TRBJ1-4, is SAVISQKPSRDICQRGTSLTIQCQVDSQVTMMFWYRQQPGQSLTLIATANQGSEATYESGFVIDKFPISRPNLTFSTLTVSNMSPEDSSIYLCSVGEIGGKLFFGSGTQLSVL.

The chain carries TRBV20-1 and TRBJ1-6; absent DNA, TCRdb's TRBD1 call cannot be checked. The CDR3 spans 19 residues. Germline CDR1 is DFQATT and CDR2 is SNEGSKA (reference sequence). The CDR3 reads CSARSPALASGERSSPLHF.

The V gene is TRBV6-2 or TRBV6-3, the J gene TRBJ2-7; TCRdb gives TRBD2 as the D gene, but with no DNA this cannot be confirmed. CDR1 MNHEY and CDR2 SVGEGT come from the germline V gene. This CDR3 has 16 residues. CDR3 region: CASSSQGLAGMGEQYF.

This sequence joins TRBV5-1 and TRBJ2-7; the D gene TCRdb calls, TRBD1, cannot be checked with no DNA. The CDR3 sequence is 16 residues long. Germline V gives CDR1 SGHRS, CDR2 YFSETQ. CDR3 loop: CASSLTNRDAAYEQYF.

The gene calls are TRBV18 and TRBJ2-1; there is no DNA to check the TCRdb D call of TRBD2. Germline V gene sequence: CDR1 KGHSH, CDR2 LQKENI. This CDR3 region has 13 residues. CDR3 sequence: CASSPGTSGSQFF.

V gene TRBV10-1 combines with J gene TRBJ2-1; lacking DNA, the TRBD2 call made by TCRdb goes unchecked. The CDR3 runs 17 residues. Germline V gives CDR1 WNHNN, CDR2 SYGVQD (reference sequence). The CDR3 loop is CASSALSGAKSQDEQFF.

This rearrangement joins TRBV4-2 to TRBJ2-5. CDR3 size: 15 residues. Looked up from germline, CDR1 is LGHNA and CDR2 is YNFKEQ. The CDR3 spells CASSQDPGNQETQYF.

The chain joins TRBV12-2 to TRBJ2-5. TRBV12-2 is a known pseudogene. This CDR3 comprises 11 residues. The CDR3 spells CASRYVGIEYF.

This chain uses TRBV6-5 with TRBJ1-5. Germline CDR1 reads MNHEY; CDR2 reads SVGAGI. CDR3 size: 12 residues. CDR3 sequence: CARRQGDQPQHF.

The CDR3: CASSLGGLTKNIQYF. The chain joins TRBV11-2 to TRBJ2-4; TCRdb indicates TRBD1, and absent DNA this call remains unverified. CDR3 size: 15 residues. CDR1 is SGHAT, CDR2 FQNNGV, per germline. Based on the CDR3 plus reference TRBV11-2 and TRBJ2-4, the full variable domain is EAGVAQSPRYKIIEKRQSVAFWCNPISGHATLYWYQQILGQGPKLLIQFQNNGVVDDSQLPKDRFSAERLKGVDSTLKIQPAKLEDSAVYLCASSLGGLTKNIQYFGAGTRLSVL.

This sequence joins TRBV11-2 and TRBJ1-2; TCRdb's D call, TRBD1, is unchecked because there is no DNA. The germline CDR1 and CDR2 sequences are SGHAT and FQNNGV. The CDR3 runs 18 residues. CDR3 sequence: CASSLSSGQAPNTYGYTF.

This chain uses TRBV9 with TRBJ1-1; the TRBD1 assignment by TCRdb is unverifiable without DNA. Germline CDR1 reads SGDLS; CDR2 reads YYNGEE. The CDR3 totals 13 residues. The CDR3 reads CASSVGGWTEAFF.

V is TRBV28 and J is TRBJ1-1; the TRBD1 assignment by TCRdb is unverifiable without DNA. The length of the CDR3 is 13 residues. Germline lookup yields CDR1 MDHEN and CDR2 SYDVKM. The CDR3 here is CASGYPPNTEAFF.

The CDR3 loop is CASSFSRDYRVEQFF. This chain connects TRBV11-2 to TRBJ2-1; TCRdb's D call of TRBD2 is untestable without DNA. Germline V gives CDR1 SGHAT, CDR2 FQNNGV. This CDR3 region has 15 residues.